These 28 T cell receptor beta chains share one sample of origin, sequenced in a study of CD8 T cells in ankylosing spondylitis. TCRdb passed the 5' RACE reads through MiXCR, listing each CDR3 protein once. The sample holds just over 150,000 distinct CDR3 sequences, 15% to 20% seen once. Sequencing was carried out using blood, either unsorted or a sorted T cell fraction (not recorded which). Receptors were obtained from a male donor with ankylosing spondylitis or in good health (not recorded which).

This clonotype has ten or more counts. The rearrangement uses TRBV10-2 and TRBJ1-2; tentatively, D is TRBD1 (5 bases). The CDR3 runs to 13 residues. Trimming took 9 bases from V and 3 from J, leaving 14 bases between them. Germline CDR1 and CDR2: WSHSY and SAAADI. The CDR3 DNA follows: TGCGCCAGGGGGGACGGCCTCGACTATGGCTACACCTTC. This sequence encodes CARGDGLDYGYTF.

This clonotype occurred a few times. The V and J genes are TRBV20-1 and TRBJ1-3; weak D call: TRBD1 (6 bases). Trimming took 3 bases from V and 5 from J, leaving 11 bases between them. Germline V gene data show CDR1 as DFQATT and CDR2 as SNEGSKA (reference sequence). CDR3 size: 13 residues. CDR3 coding DNA: TGCAGTGCTAGTAGACAGGAGAGAAACACCATATATTTT. Translated: CSASRQERNTIYF.

This chain joins TRBV5-1 and TRBJ1-1; D possibly corresponds to TRBD1 (5 bases). The CDR3 has 15 amino acids. The V gene's germline CDR1 is SGHRS and CDR2 YFSETQ. V was cut by 3 bases and J by 2 bases, with 14 bases left in between. The CDR3 nucleotides read TGCGCCAGCAGCTGGGGCCCGGACACTAACACTGAAGCTTTCTTT. This sequence encodes CASSWGPDTNTEAFF.

The chain couples TRBV25-1 to TRBJ2-5, with 9 nucleotides matching TRBD2. CDR1 and CDR2 from the germline V gene are MGHDK and SYGVNS. With 2 bases clipped from V and 5 bases from J, the junction kept 12 bases outside the gene matches. CDR3 size: 17 residues. CDR3 region: CASSEQKIAGVGETQYF. The CDR3, as DNA: TGTGCCAGCAGTGAACAAAAAATAGCGGGAGTAGGCGAGACCCAGTACTTC.

In its sample, this clonotype was seen many times. The chain links TRBV20-1 to TRBJ1-4; D remains ambiguous. This CDR3 comprises 13 residues. CDR1 is DFQATT and CDR2 is SNEGSKA in the germline V gene (reference sequence). The V end lost 3 bases, the J end lost 13 bases, and 18 bases lay between the germline ends. DNA for the CDR3: TGCAGTGCTAGCGGGCCGGGTGATCGGAGACTGTTTTTT. Its translation: CSASGPGDRRLFF.

This clonotype was observed at least ten times. CDR3 bases: TGCAGCGTTGGCCACAGGGGAGGTCAAGAGACCCAGTACTTC. Protein sequence: CSVGHRGGQETQYF. The V call is TRBV29-1, the J call TRBJ2-5, with TRBD1 as a possible D gene (7 bases). CDR1 and CDR2 from the germline V gene are SQVTM and ANQGSEA. This CDR3 comprises 14 residues. Trimming removed 4 bases at V and 2 bases at J, with 14 bases between. The whole variable domain, filled in from reference TRBV29-1 and TRBJ2-5, reads SAVISQKPSRDICQRGTSLTIQCQVDSQVTMMFWYRQQPGQSLTLIATANQGSEATYESGFVIDKFPISRPNLTFSTLTVSNMSPEDSSIYLCSVGHRGGQETQYFGPGTRLLVL.

This clonotype was found a few times. The chain has TRBV28 and TRBJ2-1, with TRBD1 as a possible D gene (5 bases). The germline V gene encodes CDR1 MDHEN and CDR2 SYDVKM. The ends were cut back, 3 bases at V and 12 bases at J, with 9 bases in the middle. The CDR3 totals 11 residues. The CDR3 bases are TGTGCCAGCAGTTTGGGGCCTGGGCAGTTCTTC. Residues: CASSLGPGQFF.

This clonotype was seen repeatedly, ten times or more. The gene calls are TRBV5-1 and TRBJ2-7, with D maybe TRBD1 (5 bases). CDR1 and CDR2 from the germline V gene are SGHRS and YFSETQ. Trimming removed 0 bases from V and 3 bases from J, with 10 bases in between. The CDR3 length is 14 residues. The CDR3 bases are TGCGCCAGCAGCTTGGCCCGACAGAACTACGAGCAGTACTTC. It specifies CASSLARQNYEQYF.

This clonotype was counted ten times or more. The chain recombines TRBV12-3 or TRBV12-4 with TRBJ2-5; 11 bases align to TRBD2. Trimming at V came to 4 bases and at J to 6 bases, leaving 4 bases not matched to a gene. The length of the CDR3 is 14 residues. The CDR3 nucleotides read TGTGCCAGCAGTTCAACTAGCGGGAGACAGACCCAGTACTTC. It yields the protein CASSSTSGRQTQYF.

This chain joins TRBV10-3 and TRBJ1-1; D possibly corresponds to TRBD1 (6 bases). This CDR3 comprises 13 residues. Germline loops: CDR1 ENHRY, CDR2 SYGVKD. Deletions cut 6 bases from V and 1 base from J, with 9 bases between. The CDR3 DNA reads as TGTGCCATCAGACAGGGTCCGAACACTGAAGCTTTCTTT. Translating it yields CAIRQGPNTEAFF.

This clonotype was recorded at least ten times. The V and J genes are TRBV5-1 and TRBJ1-4; maybe TRBD1 (5 bases). Germline lookup yields CDR1 SGHRS and CDR2 YFSETQ. V dropped 7 bases and J dropped 3 bases, with 13 bases sitting between them. This CDR3 region has 14 residues. CDR3 in amino acids: CASGMGDSNEKLFF. The CDR3 bases are TGCGCCAGCGGGATGGGGGACTCTAATGAAAAACTGTTTTTT.

This clonotype appeared a single time. V usage is TRBV6-2 or TRBV6-3 and J usage is TRBJ2-5, with D tentatively TRBD2 (6 bases). CDR1 is MNHEY and CDR2 is SVGEGT in the germline V gene. This CDR3 comprises 14 residues. V was shortened by 10 bases and J by 5 bases, with 20 bases between the two germline ends. CDR3 protein: CATLNGGFHETQYF. CDR3 sequence (DNA): TGTGCCACCCTCAACGGGGGATTTCACGAGACCCAGTACTTC.

The chain carries TRBV19 and TRBJ2-5; 8 nucleotides line up with TRBD1. Per germline, CDR1 LNHDA and CDR2 SQIVND (reference sequence). The CDR3 is made up of 14 amino acids. The V and J ends lost 6 bases and 3 bases, in that order; junction bases with no gene match: 6. The CDR3 coding sequence is TGTGCCAGTAGCGTCCGGGACAGGAAAGAGACCCAGTACTTC. Protein sequence: CASSVRDRKETQYF. Looking up the rest from reference TRBV19 and TRBJ2-5 gives the full variable domain: DGGITQSPKYLFRKEGQNVTLSCEQNLNHDAMYWYRQDPGQGLRLIYYSQIVNDFQKGDIAEGYSVSREKKESFPLTVTSAQKNPTAFYLCASSVRDRKETQYFGPGTRLLVL.

This clonotype has at least ten counts. A junction end diverges from the germline sequence, so it may reflect a read error. V and J are TRBV20-1 and TRBJ2-3; a possible D gene is TRBD2 (5 bases). The CDR3 runs 14 residues. Germline loops: CDR1 DFQATT, CDR2 SNEGSKA (reference sequence). The CDR3 loop is CSARDGLSTDTQYF. The DNA of the CDR3 is TGCAGTGCCAGAGACGGACTTAGCACAGATACGCAGTATTTT.

This clonotype came up a few times. The J gene is TRBJ2-1, the V gene TRBV24-1, with D possibly being TRBD2 (5 bases). Germline V gene lookup returns CDR1 KGHDR and CDR2 SFDVKD. The length of the CDR3 is 13 residues. V was clipped by 10 bases and J by 0 bases, with 9 bases between them. The CDR3 sequence is CATAGDSYNEQFF. The CDR3 coding sequence is TGTGCCACGGCCGGGGACTCCTACAATGAGCAGTTCTTC.

V and J are TRBV30 and TRBJ1-5; D gene unclear. Germline CDR1 reads GTSNPN; CDR2 reads SVGIG (reference sequence). V lost 1 base and J lost 0, with 4 bases in between. The CDR3 sequence is 13 residues long. The CDR3: CAWSEDSNQPQHF. For the CDR3, the DNA is TGTGCCTGGAGTGAAGATAGCAATCAGCCCCAGCATTTT.

The chain has TRBV5-1 and TRBJ2-2; D is unclear. This CDR3 region has 14 residues. Germline CDR1 reads SGHRS; CDR2 reads YFSETQ. The ends were cut back, 7 bases at V and 1 base at J, with 11 bases in the middle. The chain's CDR3 is CASGRTLNTGELFF. CDR3 bases: TGCGCCAGCGGTCGGACGCTGAACACCGGGGAGCTGTTTTTT.

The chain uses TRBV6-5 and TRBJ1-1; D gene unclear. Between the trimmed V and J ends, which lost 6 bases and 5 bases, there was a span of 16 bases. This CDR3 has 14 residues. Germline V lookup: CDR1 MNHEY, CDR2 SVGAGI. As DNA, the CDR3 is TGTGCCAGCAGAGTTACGGCTCTGGGTACTGAAGCTTTCTTT. Protein product: CASRVTALGTEAFF.

This clonotype was seen at least ten times. This chain joins TRBV28 and TRBJ2-1, with D possibly being TRBD1 or TRBD2 (6 bases each). This CDR3 has 14 residues. Germline CDR1 MDHEN, CDR2 SYDVKM. Trimming cost V 5 bases and J 6 bases, with 14 bases left between them. In DNA, the CDR3 is TGTGCCAGCAGTCGGGGGCAGGGAGGCAATGAGCAGTTCTTC. Protein sequence: CASSRGQGGNEQFF.

This clonotype has a count of ten or more. This chain connects TRBV28 to TRBJ2-3, with D maybe TRBD1 (5 bases). Germline CDR1 reads MDHEN; CDR2 reads SYDVKM. The CDR3 spans 15 residues. Trimming left V 4 bases short and J 3 bases short, with 14 bases between. The CDR3 nucleotides are TGTGCCAGCAGTTCGTCGACAGTTTTAACAGATACGCAGTATTTT. Translated, it gives CASSSSTVLTDTQYF.

The chain uses TRBV5-1 and TRBJ2-7, with D perhaps TRBD1 (6 bases). This CDR3 is 15 amino acids long. CDR1 SGHRS and CDR2 YFSETQ come from the germline V gene. Trimming left V 3 bases short and J 5 bases short, with 18 bases between. The CDR3 spells CASSSTVLQGHEQYF. The CDR3 nucleotides read TGCGCCAGCAGCTCCACCGTTTTACAGGGCCACGAGCAGTACTTC.

There are many counts of this clonotype. The chain combines TRBV20-1 with TRBJ1-3; D not resolved. Germline V gene sequence: CDR1 DFQATT, CDR2 SNEGSKA (reference sequence). This CDR3 is 12 amino acids long. The CDR3 DNA reads as TGCAGCGTCCAGAGCTCTGGAAACACCATATATTTT. As protein: CSVQSSGNTIYF.

This clonotype was observed at least ten times. V is TRBV5-1 and J is TRBJ2-7; 12 nucleotides agree with TRBD1. This CDR3 has 16 amino acids. Germline V gene sequence: CDR1 SGHRS, CDR2 YFSETQ. The J segment lost 5 bases and the V segment lost 0 bases, leaving 6 bases of the junction unmatched. The CDR3 reads CASSLARDRGRDEQYF. CDR3 nucleotides: TGCGCCAGCAGCTTGGCCCGGGACAGGGGGCGCGACGAGCAGTACTTC.

There are a few counts of this clonotype. The gene calls are TRBV7-8 and TRBJ2-1; 14 bases fit TRBD2. J lost 8 bases, V lost 3 bases, and 3 bases had no gene match. From germline, CDR1 is SGHVS and CDR2 FQNEAQ. The CDR3 spans 15 residues. This CDR3 is CASSFGTSGSYEQFF. Here the CDR3 DNA reads TGTGCCAGCAGCTTCGGGACTAGCGGGAGCTATGAGCAGTTCTTC.

This clonotype occurred many times. The chain recombines TRBV4-1 with TRBJ2-5; D is perhaps TRBD2 (5 bases). CDR3 length equals 14 residues. Germline assignment: CDR1 MGHRA and CDR2 YSYEKL. Trimming removed 4 bases at V and 1 base at J, with 10 bases between. CDR3 residues: CASSPRGSQETQYF. The CDR3 nucleotides are TGCGCCAGCAGCCCCCGAGGGAGCCAAGAGACCCAGTACTTC.

This clonotype came up many times. V is TRBV29-1 and J is TRBJ1-2; no firm D call. Trimming stripped 2 bases from V and 0 bases from J, with 7 bases between. The CDR3 covers 13 residues. In germline, CDR1 is SQVTM, CDR2 ANQGSEA. DNA of the CDR3: TGCAGCGTTGAATTGGAGACTAACTATGGCTACACCTTC. Translation: CSVELETNYGYTF.

This clonotype is a singleton in its sample. The chain uses TRBV24-1 and TRBJ2-2; possible D gene TRBD2, 5 bases. Trimming removed 4 bases from V and 8 bases from J, with 10 bases in between. The CDR3 length is 13 residues. Germline V CDR1 and CDR2: KGHDR, SFDVKD. Here the CDR3 reads CATSELAGGELFF. CDR3 nucleotides: TGTGCCACCAGTGAGCTAGCAGGTGGGGAGCTGTTTTTT.

The J gene is TRBJ2-7, the V gene TRBV20-1; D not resolved. Germline assignment: CDR1 DFQATT and CDR2 SNEGSKA (reference sequence). The CDR3 is made up of 13 amino acids. DNA of the CDR3: TGCAGCGTGACGGCAGATCTCATCTACGAGCAGTACTTC. Encoded protein: CSVTADLIYEQYF.